The TCR beta chain described here comes from a study of CD4 T cells in relation to SARS-CoV-2 and coronaviruses. Of note for this clone: The antigen is undetermined.

Unexposed donor CD4+ T cells date from 2011-2018, before the COVID-19 pandemic. CD4+ T cells were isolated from the cells after less than 13 days of culture. Profiled with immunoSEQ multiplex PCR; TCRdb holds only in-frame clones, not every one. The sample consists of approximately 24,000 clones, roughly 70% of them appearing once. CDR1 is WNHNN, CDR2 SYGVQD, per germline (reference sequence). With 10 bases removed from V and 2 bases from J, the gap between germline ends came to 16 bases. There are 14 residues in the CDR3. The chain combines TRBV10-1 with TRBJ2-3, with TRBD1 as a possible D gene (6 bases). The sequencing sample was made of CD4+ T cells from PBMCs, cultured in vitro. This clonotype was sampled from a human donor in good health. The CDR3 region is CATRNEGVTDTQYF. For the CDR3, the DNA is TGCGCCACCAGGAATGAGGGGGTCACAGATACGCAGTATTTT.